The 30 T cell receptor beta chains below were found in one sample sequenced in a study of blood T cell repertoires in COVID-19. Data came from immunoSEQ multiplex PCR; TCRdb stores just in-frame clones and leaves some out. The repertoire holds some 81,000 clones, with about 90% as singletons. Sequencing used peripheral blood. The receptors were sampled from a woman between 45 and 60 years old in a cohort sampled during active COVID-19.

V gene TRBV27 combines with J gene TRBJ2-1; D is unresolved. The CDR3 contains 12 residues. CDR1 MNHEY and CDR2 SMNVEV come from the germline V gene (reference sequence). V dropped 4 bases and J dropped 9 bases, with 10 bases sitting between them. This CDR3 is CASSYPHSEQFF. As DNA, the CDR3 is TGTGCCAGCAGTTACCCTCACAGTGAGCAGTTCTTC.

The chain links TRBV6-5 to TRBJ2-5; TRBD2 matches at 15 bases. Germline assignment: CDR1 MNHEY and CDR2 SVGAGI. The CDR3 spans 16 residues. V shed 2 bases and J 5 bases; nucleotides not matched to a gene: 3. The chain's CDR3 is CASSYRGTSGRETQYF. CDR3 nucleotide sequence: TGTGCCAGCAGTTACCGTGGGACTAGCGGGAGGGAGACCCAGTACTTC.

The rearrangement links TRBV2 to TRBJ1-2; TRBD1 matches at 9 bases. Germline V CDR1 and CDR2: SNHLY, FYNNEI. The CDR3 is 13 residues long. Unmatched junction bases numbered 8, after V lost 7 bases and J lost 8 bases. The CDR3 here is CASNFGQGNGYTF. The CDR3 coding sequence is TGTGCCAGCAACTTCGGACAGGGGAACGGCTACACCTTC.

The chain combines TRBV7-2 with TRBJ1-1; D unclear. Between the trimmed V and J ends, which lost 1 base and 2 bases, there was a span of 8 bases. Germline CDR1 reads SGHTA; CDR2 reads FQGNSA. This CDR3 spans 14 amino acids. In DNA form, the CDR3 reads TGTGCCAGCAGCTTAGGAGCGGCAAACACTGAAGCTTTCTTT. Translating gives CASSLGAANTEAFF.

The chain recombines TRBV27 with TRBJ2-1, with 10 positions matching TRBD2. CDR3 length: 15 residues. Looked up from germline, CDR1 is MNHEY and CDR2 is SMNVEV (reference sequence). V was pared by 6 bases and J by 3 bases, with 5 bases of the junction left unmatched. Here the CDR3 reads CASRLAGENYNEQFF. The CDR3 nucleotides are TGTGCCAGCAGGCTAGCGGGAGAAAACTACAATGAGCAGTTCTTC.

In this sample, this clone turned up once. Here the CDR3 DNA reads TGTGCCACCAGCAGAGAGGCTCAAAATGAAAAACTGTTTTTT. Residues: CATSREAQNEKLFF. The chain carries TRBV15 and TRBJ1-4, with D uncertain. The CDR3 has 14 residues. Trimming shortened V by 0 bases and J by 5 bases, and 7 bases separated the two germline ends. Germline V CDR1 and CDR2: LNHNV, YYDKDF (reference sequence).

The genes are TRBV28 and TRBJ1-1; 9 bases line up with TRBD1. J gave up 8 bases and V 6 bases, and 7 bases lay outside the gene matches. The CDR3 covers 13 residues. Germline V gene data show CDR1 as MDHEN and CDR2 as SYDVKM. The CDR3 sequence is CASSYFTGGEAFF. CDR3 coding DNA: TGTGCCAGCAGCTACTTCACAGGGGGCGAAGCTTTCTTT.

This clone occurred once. The chain recombines TRBV7-2 with TRBJ1-5; D not resolved. Trimming shortened V by 6 bases and J by 7 bases, and 16 bases separated the two germline ends. The germline CDR1 and CDR2 sequences are SGHTA and FQGNSA. This CDR3 comprises 14 residues. The CDR3 nucleotides are TGTGCCAGCAGTCCCGACCATTCGGGGCAGCCCCAGCATTTT. As protein: CASSPDHSGQPQHF.

The rearrangement joins TRBV30 to TRBJ1-2; no firm D call. Between the trimmed V and J ends, which lost 2 bases and 2 bases, there was a span of 9 bases. Germline V lookup: CDR1 GTSNPN, CDR2 SVGIG (reference sequence). This CDR3 spans 13 amino acids. The chain's CDR3 is CAWSPDSNYGYTF. As DNA, the CDR3 is TGTGCCTGGAGTCCGGACTCCAACTATGGCTACACCTTC.

J is TRBJ2-7 and V is TRBV30; 7 bases are shared with TRBD1. Germline loops: CDR1 GTSNPN, CDR2 SVGIG (reference sequence). CDR3 length: 13 amino acids. The V segment lost 3 bases and the J segment 6 bases; nucleotides outside the gene matches: 8. The CDR3 here is CAWSSTGTAEQYF. CDR3 nucleotides: TGTGCCTGGAGCAGTACCGGGACAGCCGAGCAGTACTTC. Filled out from reference TRBV30 and TRBJ2-7, the complete variable domain reads SQTIHQWPATLVQPVGSPLSLECTVEGTSNPNLYWYRQAAGRGLQLLFYSVGIGQISSEVPQNLSASRPQDRQFILSSKKLLLSDSGFYLCAWSSTGTAEQYFGPGTRLTVT.

This clone turned up a few times. The rearrangement joins TRBV5-4 to TRBJ2-7; TRBD1 matches at 8 bases. This CDR3 comprises 12 residues. The germline gives CDR1 SGHNT, CDR2 YYREEE (reference sequence). Trimming at V came to 4 bases and at J to 6 bases, leaving 3 bases not matched to a gene. The CDR3 region has the DNA TGTGCCAGCAGCCCCGACAGGGGCGAGCAGTACTTC. It encodes CASSPDRGEQYF.

The chain joins TRBV19 to TRBJ1-2; no definite D call. The CDR3 covers 15 residues. V was clipped by 5 bases and J by 0 bases, with 13 bases between them. The germline CDR1 and CDR2 sequences are LNHDA and SQIVND (reference sequence). The CDR3 here is CASSSSQEANYGYTF. CDR3 in DNA: TGTGCCAGTAGTTCCTCCCAGGAAGCTAACTATGGCTACACCTTC. Complete variable domain (other parts from reference TRBV19 and TRBJ1-2): DGGITQSPKYLFRKEGQNVTLSCEQNLNHDAMYWYRQDPGQGLRLIYYSQIVNDFQKGDIAEGYSVSREKKESFPLTVTSAQKNPTAFYLCASSSSQEANYGYTFGSGTRLTVV.

This chain links TRBV19 with TRBJ2-5; 8 nucleotides agree with TRBD1. This CDR3 spans 16 amino acids. The V gene's germline CDR1 is LNHDA and CDR2 SQIVND (reference sequence). Trimming took 3 bases from V and 1 from J; bases not matched to a gene: 7. The CDR3 loop is CASSIDRGASQETQYF. The CDR3 nucleotides read TGTGCCAGTAGTATTGACAGGGGAGCCTCCCAAGAGACCCAGTACTTC. The full variable domain, completed using reference TRBV19 and TRBJ2-5, is DGGITQSPKYLFRKEGQNVTLSCEQNLNHDAMYWYRQDPGQGLRLIYYSQIVNDFQKGDIAEGYSVSREKKESFPLTVTSAQKNPTAFYLCASSIDRGASQETQYFGPGTRLLVL.

The rearrangement uses TRBV28 and TRBJ1-1; D unresolved. Germline CDR1 is MDHEN and CDR2 is SYDVKM. Trimming shortened V by 7 bases and J by 4 bases, and 10 bases separated the two germline ends. The CDR3 sequence is 12 residues long. For the CDR3, the DNA is TGTGCCAGCACCACAGAGGGCACTGAAGCTTTCTTT. It encodes CASTTEGTEAFF.

The J gene is TRBJ2-4, the V gene TRBV28; no clear D gene. CDR3 length equals 16 residues. Looked up from germline, CDR1 is MDHEN and CDR2 is SYDVKM. Trimming took off 6 bases at V and 0 bases at J, with 15 bases between the two ends. This CDR3 reads CASRELRELAKNIQYF. The CDR3 DNA reads as TGTGCCAGCAGAGAACTGCGAGAGCTAGCCAAAAACATTCAGTACTTC. Variable domain in full (rest from reference TRBV28 and TRBJ2-4): DVKVTQSSRYLVKRTGEKVFLECVQDMDHENMFWYRQDPGLGLRLIYFSYDVKMKEKGDIPEGYSVSREKKERFSLILESASTNQTSMYLCASRELRELAKNIQYFGAGTRLSVL.

This chain joins TRBV2 and TRBJ1-1; 10 nucleotides line up with TRBD1. Germline CDR1 SNHLY, CDR2 FYNNEI. This CDR3 has 15 residues. V lost 3 bases, J lost 4 bases, and 5 bases stayed unmatched. The CDR3 loop reads CASSDSGTGATEAFF. The CDR3 nucleotides are TGTGCCAGCAGTGACTCCGGGACAGGGGCCACTGAAGCTTTCTTT.

V is TRBV12-5 and J is TRBJ2-1, with TRBD1 matching 8 bases. CDR1 is LGHNT, CDR2 FRNRAP, per germline. The CDR3 loop spans 14 amino acids. V shed 7 bases and J 4 bases; nucleotides not matched to a gene: 6. CDR3 loop: CASAPGQAYNEQFF. The CDR3, as DNA: TGTGCTAGTGCCCCGGGACAGGCATACAATGAGCAGTTCTTC.

V usage is TRBV7-3 and J usage is TRBJ2-2, with D maybe TRBD2 (6 bases). This CDR3 is built from 16 residues. Germline loops: CDR1 SGHTA, CDR2 FQGTGA. Between the trimmed V and J ends, which lost 5 bases and 6 bases, there was a span of 19 bases. The CDR3 loop is CASSPPEGAPSGELFF. The CDR3 nucleotides read TGTGCCAGCAGCCCACCGGAGGGAGCCCCCTCCGGGGAGCTGTTTTTT.

J is TRBJ1-3 and V is TRBV5-1; D may be TRBD1 (6 bases). The CDR3 has 15 amino acids. Looked up from germline, CDR1 is SGHRS and CDR2 is YFSETQ. V dropped 4 bases and J dropped 4 bases, with 15 bases sitting between them. The CDR3, as DNA: TGCGCCAGCAGCCTGCGAGGGGGAGCAGGAAACACCATATATTTT. This gives the protein CASSLRGGAGNTIYF. The complete variable domain, with remaining parts taken from reference TRBV5-1 and TRBJ1-3, reads KAGVTQTPRYLIKTRGQQVTLSCSPISGHRSVSWYQQTPGQGLQFLFEYFSETQRNKGNFPGRFSGRQFSNSRSEMNVSTLELGDSALYLCASSLRGGAGNTIYFGEGSWLTVV.

The rearrangement joins TRBV28 to TRBJ2-7; TRBD2 agrees at 8 bases. The germline V gene has CDR1 MDHEN and CDR2 SYDVKM. CDR3 length: 14 amino acids. After removal of 8 bases from V and 5 bases from J, the junction contained 11 bases not matched to a gene. In DNA form, the CDR3 reads TGTGCCAGCGGCGAAGGCGGGAGGAGCGACGAGCAGTACTTC. This gives the protein CASGEGGRSDEQYF.

The chain joins TRBV5-1 to TRBJ2-7; the D gene is possibly TRBD1 (6 bases). V lost 5 bases to trimming and J lost 2 bases, with 17 bases between them. The CDR3 is made up of 15 amino acids. Per the germline V gene, CDR1 is SGHRS and CDR2 is YFSETQ. CDR3 residues: CASRPGQQYPYEQYF. The CDR3 bases are TGCGCCAGCAGACCCGGACAGCAGTATCCCTACGAGCAGTACTTC.

J is TRBJ2-7 and V is TRBV28; the match to TRBD1 covers 8 bases. Germline V lookup: CDR1 MDHEN, CDR2 SYDVKM. The CDR3 extends over 15 amino acids. The V segment lost 3 bases and the J segment 3 bases; nucleotides outside the gene matches: 7. CDR3 nucleotides: TGTGCCAGCAGTTTTGGGCAGGGGGCTGTCTACGAGCAGTACTTC. This translates into CASSFGQGAVYEQYF. The variable domain in full, completed from reference TRBV28 and TRBJ2-7, reads DVKVTQSSRYLVKRTGEKVFLECVQDMDHENMFWYRQDPGLGLRLIYFSYDVKMKEKGDIPEGYSVSREKKERFSLILESASTNQTSMYLCASSFGQGAVYEQYFGPGTRLTVT.

The rearrangement links TRBV3-1 (or the pseudogene TRBV3-2) to TRBJ1-2, with 7 nucleotides matching TRBD1. Germline V gene sequence: CDR1 LGHDT, CDR2 YNNKEL (reference sequence). The CDR3 sequence is 14 residues long. Unmatched junction bases numbered 6, after V lost 3 bases and J lost 5 bases. The CDR3 region is CASSQDDREYGYTF. The CDR3 coding sequence is TGTGCCAGCAGCCAGGATGACAGGGAGTATGGCTACACCTTC.

The rearrangement links TRBV11-2 to TRBJ1-2; D not resolved. CDR3 size: 15 residues. V lost 5 bases to trimming and J lost 0 bases, with 13 bases between them. Germline values: CDR1 SGHAT, CDR2 FQNNGV. CDR3 DNA: TGTGCCAGCAGCCTTGGGCAGTCTCCTAACTATGGCTACACCTTC. It codes for CASSLGQSPNYGYTF.

J is TRBJ2-5 and V is TRBV5-6; 8 positions match TRBD2. This CDR3 region has 14 residues. Germline V gene data show CDR1 as SGHDT and CDR2 as YYEEEE. V shed 7 bases, J shed 4 bases, and the junction held 9 bases outside the gene matches. The CDR3 protein is CASGQRESGETQYF. The CDR3 coding sequence is TGTGCCAGCGGACAGCGGGAGTCAGGAGAGACCCAGTACTTC. Together with reference TRBV5-6 and TRBJ2-5, the CDR3 gives the full variable domain: DAGVTQSPTHLIKTRGQQVTLRCSPKSGHDTVSWYQQALGQGPQFIFQYYEEEERQRGNFPDRFSGHQFPNYSSELNVNALLLGDSALYLCASGQRESGETQYFGPGTRLLVL.

The chain recombines TRBV28 with TRBJ1-1; 7 bases are shared with TRBD1. Germline V gene sequence: CDR1 MDHEN, CDR2 SYDVKM. The CDR3 has 16 residues. V lost 1 base and J lost 0; bases outside the gene matches: 5. The CDR3 sequence is CASSLYTGTVNTEAFF. CDR3 DNA sequence: TGTGCCAGCAGTTTATATACCGGGACAGTGAACACTGAAGCTTTCTTT.

The rearrangement links TRBV21-1 to TRBJ2-7; the table's D call, TRBD2, was not checked against the DNA. TRBV21-1 is shown as a pseudogene. CDR3 length: 18 amino acids. This chain's CDR3 is CASSKTGSGTAAYYEQYF. DNA for the CDR3: TGTGCCAGCAGCAAAACAGGAAGCGGGACGGCTGCCTACTACGAGCAGTACTTC.

This CDR3 reads CASSLPGTTYEQYF. In DNA form, the CDR3 reads TGTGCCAGCAGTTTGCCCGGGACTACCTACGAGCAGTACTTC. The V call is TRBV28, the J call TRBJ2-7, with 7 bases matching TRBD2. The trim removed 3 bases at V and 2 bases at J, leaving 4 bases unmatched. The CDR3 has 14 residues. CDR1 and CDR2 from the germline V gene are MDHEN and SYDVKM.

The rearrangement links TRBV4-1 to TRBJ2-2; possible D gene TRBD2, 5 bases. The germline gives CDR1 MGHRA, CDR2 YSYEKL. Trimming left V 0 bases short and J 6 bases short, with 11 bases between. The CDR3 covers 15 residues. The CDR3 sequence: CASSQDRSGAGELFF. DNA for the CDR3: TGCGCCAGCAGCCAAGATCGATCCGGGGCCGGGGAGCTGTTTTTT.

The V and J genes are TRBV5-1 and TRBJ2-1, with 10 nucleotides matching TRBD2. CDR1 SGHRS and CDR2 YFSETQ come from the germline V gene. This CDR3 contains 15 residues. The V and J ends lost 1 base and 5 bases, in that order; junction bases with no gene match: 3. In nucleotides, the CDR3 is TGCGCCAGCAGCTTGACTAGCGGGACCCACAATGAGCAGTTCTTC. Its protein is CASSLTSGTHNEQFF. The complete variable domain, with remaining parts taken from reference TRBV5-1 and TRBJ2-1, reads KAGVTQTPRYLIKTRGQQVTLSCSPISGHRSVSWYQQTPGQGLQFLFEYFSETQRNKGNFPGRFSGRQFSNSRSEMNVSTLELGDSALYLCASSLTSGTHNEQFFGPGTRLTVL.